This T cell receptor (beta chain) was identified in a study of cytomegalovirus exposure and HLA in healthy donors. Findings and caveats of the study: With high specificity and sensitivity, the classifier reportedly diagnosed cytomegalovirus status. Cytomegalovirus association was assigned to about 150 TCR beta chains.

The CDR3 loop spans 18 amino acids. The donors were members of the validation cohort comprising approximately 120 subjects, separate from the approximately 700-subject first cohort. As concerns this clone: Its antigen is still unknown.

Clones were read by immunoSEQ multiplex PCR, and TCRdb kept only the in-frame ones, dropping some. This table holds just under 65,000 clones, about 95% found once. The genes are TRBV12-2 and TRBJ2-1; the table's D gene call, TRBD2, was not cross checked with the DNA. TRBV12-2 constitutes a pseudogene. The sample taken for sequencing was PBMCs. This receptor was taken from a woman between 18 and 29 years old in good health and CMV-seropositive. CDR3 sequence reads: CASRSTTQEASHGGEQFF. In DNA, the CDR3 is TGTGCAAGTCGCTCTACCACACAAGAGGCTAGCCATGGTGGTGAGCAGTTCTTC.